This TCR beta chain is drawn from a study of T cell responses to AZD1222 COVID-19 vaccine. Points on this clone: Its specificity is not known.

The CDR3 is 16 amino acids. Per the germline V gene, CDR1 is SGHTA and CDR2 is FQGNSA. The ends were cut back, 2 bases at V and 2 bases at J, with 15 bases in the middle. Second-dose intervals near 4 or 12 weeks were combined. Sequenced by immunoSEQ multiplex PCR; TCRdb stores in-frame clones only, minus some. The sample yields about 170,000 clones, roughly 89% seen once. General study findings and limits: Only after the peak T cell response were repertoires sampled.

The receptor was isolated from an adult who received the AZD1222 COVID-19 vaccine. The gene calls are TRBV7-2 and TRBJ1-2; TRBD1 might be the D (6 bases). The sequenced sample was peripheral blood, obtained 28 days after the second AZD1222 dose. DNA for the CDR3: TGTGCCAGCAGCTTAACAGGGACTAACGTAAACTATGGCTACACCTTC. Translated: CASSLTGTNVNYGYTF.